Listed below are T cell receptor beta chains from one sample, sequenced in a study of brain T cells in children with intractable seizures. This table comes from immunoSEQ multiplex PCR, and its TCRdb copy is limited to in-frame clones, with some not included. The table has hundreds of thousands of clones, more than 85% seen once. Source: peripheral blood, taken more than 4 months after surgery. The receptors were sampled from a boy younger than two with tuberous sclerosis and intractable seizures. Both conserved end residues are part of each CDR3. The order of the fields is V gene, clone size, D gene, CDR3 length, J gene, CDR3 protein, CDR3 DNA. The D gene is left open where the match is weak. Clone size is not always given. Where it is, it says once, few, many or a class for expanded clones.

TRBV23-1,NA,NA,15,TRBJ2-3,CASSHFKRCTDTQYF,TGCGCCAGCAGTCACTTCAAGCGATGCACAGATACGCAGTATTTT
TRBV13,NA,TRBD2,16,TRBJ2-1,CASRPPTSGGADEQFF,TGTGCCAGCAGGCCACCCACTAGCGGGGGGGCCGATGAGCAGTTCTTC
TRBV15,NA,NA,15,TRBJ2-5,CATSRDQGLQETQYF,TGTGCCACCAGCAGAGATCAGGGTCTCCAAGAGACCCAGTACTTC
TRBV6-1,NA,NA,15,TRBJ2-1,CASSERGGPYNEQFF,TGTGCCAGCAGTGAACGCGGGGGCCCCTACAATGAGCAGTTCTTC
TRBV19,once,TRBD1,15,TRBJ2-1,CASSPWETRGNEQFF,TGTGCCAGTAGTCCCTGGGAAACCAGGGGGAATGAGCAGTTCTTC
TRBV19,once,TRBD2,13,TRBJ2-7,CASSSLAGDEQYF,TGTGCCAGTAGTTCACTAGCGGGGGACGAGCAGTACTTC
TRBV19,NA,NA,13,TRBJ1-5,CASDVFSNQPQHF,TGTGCCAGTGACGTTTTCAGCAATCAGCCCCAGCATTTT
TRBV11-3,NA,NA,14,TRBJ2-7,CASSLGTGAYEQYF,TGTGCCAGCAGCTTAGGGACGGGCGCCTACGAGCAGTACTTC
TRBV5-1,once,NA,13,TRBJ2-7,CASSLDTAYEQYF,TGCGCCAGCAGTTTAGACACAGCCTACGAGCAGTACTTC
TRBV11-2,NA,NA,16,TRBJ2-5,CASSLVARLGVETQYF,TGTGCCAGCAGCTTAGTAGCCAGGCTTGGCGTAGAGACCCAGTACTTC
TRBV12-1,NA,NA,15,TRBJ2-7,CASSLTGDPCYEQYF,TGTGCCAGCAGCCTCACAGGGGACCCCTGCTACGAGCAGTACTTC
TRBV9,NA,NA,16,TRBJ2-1,CASSVDQGSSYNEQFF,TGTGCCAGCAGCGTCGATCAGGGGAGCTCCTACAATGAGCAGTTCTTC
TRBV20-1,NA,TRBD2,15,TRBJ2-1,CSASAGTRADNEQFF,TGCAGTGCTAGTGCGGGGACTAGGGCCGACAATGAGCAGTTCTTC
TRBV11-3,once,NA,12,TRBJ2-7,CASSSFWGEQYF,TGTGCCAGCAGCTCCTTCTGGGGCGAGCAGTACTTC
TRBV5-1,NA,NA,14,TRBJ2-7,CASSWDLDRLEQYF,TGCGCCAGCAGCTGGGATCTCGATCGCCTCGAGCAGTACTTC
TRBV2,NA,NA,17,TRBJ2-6,CASSEPWVASGANVLTF,TGTGCCAGCAGTGAACCTTGGGTCGCTTCTGGGGCCAACGTCCTGACTTTC
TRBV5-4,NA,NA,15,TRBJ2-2,CASSLQSGYTGELFF,TGTGCCAGCAGCTTGCAATCCGGCTACACCGGGGAGCTGTTTTTT
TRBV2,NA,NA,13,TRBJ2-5,CASSVLGKETQYF,TGTGCCAGCAGTGTCTTGGGAAAAGAGACCCAGTACTTC
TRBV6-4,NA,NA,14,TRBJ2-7,CASRGTCLGYEQYF,TGTGCCAGCAGGGGGACCTGTCTTGGATACGAGCAGTACTTC
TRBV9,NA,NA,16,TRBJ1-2,CASSVLSGQINYGYTF,TGTGCCAGCAGCGTATTGTCGGGGCAGATTAACTATGGCTACACCTTC
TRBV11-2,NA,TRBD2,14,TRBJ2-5,CASSLSGGAETQYF,TGTGCCAGCAGCTTAAGCGGGGGCGCTGAGACCCAGTACTTC
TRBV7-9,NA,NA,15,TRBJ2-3,CASSSFPGGTDTQYF,TGTGCCAGCAGCTCATTCCCCGGGGGCACAGATACGCAGTATTTT
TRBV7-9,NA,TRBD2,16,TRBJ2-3,CASSRRLAEITDTQYF,TGTGCCAGCAGCCGAAGACTAGCGGAGATCACAGATACGCAGTATTTT
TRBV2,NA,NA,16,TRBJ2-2,CASDLEGRMNTGELFF,TGTGCCAGCGACCTCGAGGGCCGAATGAACACCGGGGAGCTGTTTTTT
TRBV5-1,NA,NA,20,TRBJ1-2,CASSLPPGQGVVPVPLGYTF,TGCGCCAGCAGCTTGCCACCGGGGCAGGGCGTTGTTCCCGTCCCCCTAGGCTACACCTTC
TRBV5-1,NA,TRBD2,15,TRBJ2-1,CASSSVLAGGNEQFF,TGCGCCAGCAGCTCAGTTCTAGCGGGAGGGAATGAGCAGTTCTTC
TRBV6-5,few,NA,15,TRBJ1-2,CASSYLQAPSYGYTF,TGTGCCAGCAGTTACTTGCAAGCCCCCTCTTATGGCTACACCTTC
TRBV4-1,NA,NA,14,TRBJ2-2,CASSQGAPTGELFF,TGCGCCAGCAGCCAAGGAGCTCCCACCGGGGAGCTGTTTTTT
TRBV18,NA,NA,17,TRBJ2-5,CASSPPVGSDPQETQYF,TGTGCCAGCTCACCACCGGTCGGTAGCGACCCCCAAGAGACCCAGTACTTC
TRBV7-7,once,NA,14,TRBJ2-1,CASSLEGGGGEQFF,TGTGCTAGCAGCTTGGAAGGGGGAGGCGGTGAGCAGTTCTTC
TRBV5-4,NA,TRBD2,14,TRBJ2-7,CASSLGSGSYEQYF,TGTGCCAGCAGCTTGGGCAGCGGGAGCTACGAGCAGTACTTC
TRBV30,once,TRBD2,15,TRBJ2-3,CASSPGAGGVDTQYF,TGTGCCTCTTCACCAGGCGCGGGAGGGGTAGATACGCAGTATTTT
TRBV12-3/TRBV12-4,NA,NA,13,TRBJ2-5,CASRQGGQETQYF,TGTGCCAGCAGACAAGGAGGGCAAGAGACCCAGTACTTC
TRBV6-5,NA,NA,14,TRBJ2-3,CASEGAANTDTQYF,TGTGCCAGCGAAGGAGCGGCGAACACAGATACGCAGTATTTT
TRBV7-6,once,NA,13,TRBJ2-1,CASSLFSMSEQFF,TGTGCCAGCAGCTTATTTTCCATGAGTGAGCAGTTCTTC
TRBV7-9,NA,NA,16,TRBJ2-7,CASSALTLPRNYEQYF,TGTGCCAGCAGCGCATTAACACTTCCCAGGAACTACGAGCAGTACTTC
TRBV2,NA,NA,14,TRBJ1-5,CASSVWGGIQPQHF,TGTGCCAGCAGTGTCTGGGGAGGGATTCAGCCCCAGCATTTT
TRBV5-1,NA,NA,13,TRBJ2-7,CASRGPGRYEQYF,TGCGCCAGCAGGGGTCCAGGGAGATACGAGCAGTACTTC
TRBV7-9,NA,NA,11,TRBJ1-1,CASSLVGVAFF,TGTGCCAGCAGCTTAGTAGGGGTAGCTTTCTTT
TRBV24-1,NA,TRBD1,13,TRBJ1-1,CATRQGVNTEAFF,TGTGCCACTCGCCAGGGGGTGAACACTGAAGCTTTCTTT
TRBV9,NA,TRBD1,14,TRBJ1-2,CASSPRTGGSGYTF,TGTGCCAGCAGCCCCCGGACAGGGGGCAGTGGCTACACCTTC
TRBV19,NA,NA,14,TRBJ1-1,CASSWDTRVTEAFF,TGTGCCAGTAGCTGGGACACCCGAGTTACTGAAGCTTTCTTT
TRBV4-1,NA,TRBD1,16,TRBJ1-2,CASSLSAGGTNYGYTF,TGCGCCAGCAGCCTTTCGGCAGGGGGCACGAACTATGGCTACACCTTC
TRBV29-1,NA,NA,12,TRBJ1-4,CSVGTPNEKLFF,TGCAGCGTCGGGACTCCGAATGAAAAACTGTTTTTT
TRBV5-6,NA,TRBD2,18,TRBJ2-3,CASSLSSGGFPSTDTQYF,TGTGCCAGCAGCTTGAGTAGCGGGGGGTTCCCTAGCACAGATACGCAGTATTTT
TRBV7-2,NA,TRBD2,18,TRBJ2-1,CASSFQAGGPSSYNEQFF,TGTGCCAGCAGCTTCCAAGCGGGGGGACCCAGCTCCTACAATGAGCAGTTCTTC
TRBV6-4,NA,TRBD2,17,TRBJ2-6,CASSDSSGGAGANVLTF,TGTGCCAGCAGTGACTCTAGCGGGGGGGCTGGGGCCAACGTCCTGACTTTC
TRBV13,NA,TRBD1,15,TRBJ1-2,CASSLGLTGGYGYTF,TGTGCCAGCAGCTTAGGATTGACAGGGGGGTATGGCTACACCTTC
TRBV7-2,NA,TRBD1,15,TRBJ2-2,CASSLSARGRGELFF,TGTGCCAGCAGCCTCTCGGCGAGGGGGCGCGGGGAGCTGTTTTTT
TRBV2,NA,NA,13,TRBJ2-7,CASSGVGSYEQYF,TGTGCCAGCAGTGGGGTCGGATCCTACGAGCAGTACTTC
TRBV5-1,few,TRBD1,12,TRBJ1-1,CASSPDRDEAFF,TGCGCCAGCAGCCCGGACAGGGATGAAGCTTTCTTT
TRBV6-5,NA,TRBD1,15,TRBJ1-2,CASRSPGTAYYGYTF,TGTGCCAGCAGGTCCCCGGGGACAGCCTACTATGGCTACACCTTC
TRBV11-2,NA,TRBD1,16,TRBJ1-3,CASSLGTGSSGNTIYF,TGTGCCAGCAGCTTAGGGACAGGGAGCTCTGGAAACACCATATATTTT
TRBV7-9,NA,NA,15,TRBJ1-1,CASSSKSGGRAVAFF,TGTGCCAGCAGCTCAAAGAGTGGGGGCAGGGCTGTGGCTTTCTTT
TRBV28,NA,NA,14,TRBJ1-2,CASSSAGAEDGYTF,TGTGCCAGCAGTAGCGCAGGTGCGGAGGATGGCTACACCTTC
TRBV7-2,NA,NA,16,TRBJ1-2,CASSLDRGQLFYGYTF,TGTGCCAGCAGCTTAGACCGAGGACAGCTCTTCTATGGCTACACCTTC
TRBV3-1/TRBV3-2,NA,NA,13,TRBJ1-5,CASSPYAGQPQHF,TGTGCCAGCAGCCCCTACGCGGGACAGCCCCAGCATTTT
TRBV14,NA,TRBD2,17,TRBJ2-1,CASSQEGLAGPYNEQFF,TGTGCCAGCAGCCAAGAGGGTCTAGCGGGACCCTACAATGAGCAGTTCTTC
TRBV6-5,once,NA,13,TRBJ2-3,CASSRSLVDTQYF,TGTGCCAGCAGCCGTAGCTTGGTAGATACGCAGTATTTT
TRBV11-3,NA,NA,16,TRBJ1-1,CASSLGGSRDGGPAFF,TGTGCCAGCAGCTTAGGGGGATCCAGGGATGGAGGCCCAGCTTTCTTT